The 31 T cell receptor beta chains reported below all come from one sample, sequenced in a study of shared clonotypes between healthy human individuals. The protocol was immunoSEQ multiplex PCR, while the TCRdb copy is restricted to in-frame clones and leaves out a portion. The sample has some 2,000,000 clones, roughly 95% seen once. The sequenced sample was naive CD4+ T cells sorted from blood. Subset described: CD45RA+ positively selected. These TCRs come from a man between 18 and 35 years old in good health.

The CDR3 bases are TGTGCCAGCAGTTACTCGACTAGCGGGGGGGAAGAGACCCAGTACTTC. Protein product: CASSYSTSGGEETQYF. This chain uses TRBV6-5 with TRBJ2-5; 14 nucleotides align to TRBD2. Germline V CDR1 and CDR2: MNHEY, SVGAGI. V dropped 0 bases and J dropped 3; count of bases not matched to a gene: 0. The CDR3 length is 16 residues.

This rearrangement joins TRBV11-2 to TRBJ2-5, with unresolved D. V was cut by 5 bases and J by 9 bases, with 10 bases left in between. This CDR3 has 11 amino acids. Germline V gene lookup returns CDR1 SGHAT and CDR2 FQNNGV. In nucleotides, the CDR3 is TGTGCCAGCAGCCCCATGTCGCCCCAGTACTTC. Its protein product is CASSPMSPQYF.

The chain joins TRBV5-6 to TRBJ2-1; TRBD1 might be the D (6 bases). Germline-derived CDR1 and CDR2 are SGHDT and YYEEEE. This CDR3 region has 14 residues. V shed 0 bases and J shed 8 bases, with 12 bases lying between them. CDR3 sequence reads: CASSLGYGGDEQFF. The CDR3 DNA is TGTGCCAGCAGCTTGGGGTATGGGGGCGATGAGCAGTTCTTC.

The chain's CDR3 is CATSRGPSRPDNEQFF. The CDR3 DNA reads TGTGCCACCAGCAGAGGTCCTAGCCGTCCGGACAATGAGCAGTTCTTC. This chain connects TRBV15 to TRBJ2-1, with D perhaps TRBD2 (5 bases). V lost 1 base and J lost 5, with 15 bases in between. CDR1 and CDR2 from the germline V gene are LNHNV and YYDKDF (reference sequence). The CDR3 covers 16 residues.

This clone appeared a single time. CDR3 in amino acids: CASRYQTGNTEAFF. DNA for the CDR3: TGCGCCAGCAGATACCAGACAGGGAACACTGAAGCTTTCTTT. The V and J genes are TRBV5-1 and TRBJ1-1; D might be TRBD1 (6 bases). Germline lookup yields CDR1 SGHRS and CDR2 YFSETQ. The CDR3 is 14 amino acids. V was cut by 5 bases and J by 1 base, with 12 bases left in between.

The CDR3 reads CASSSGQGITGELFF. CDR3 nucleotides: TGTGCCAGCAGCTCCGGACAGGGCATCACCGGGGAGCTGTTTTTT. The rearrangement uses TRBV7-2 and TRBJ2-2; 8 bases match TRBD1. Losses at the gene ends were 4 bases for V and 4 bases for J; bases not matched to a gene: 5. From germline, CDR1 is SGHTA and CDR2 FQGNSA. The CDR3 runs to 15 residues.

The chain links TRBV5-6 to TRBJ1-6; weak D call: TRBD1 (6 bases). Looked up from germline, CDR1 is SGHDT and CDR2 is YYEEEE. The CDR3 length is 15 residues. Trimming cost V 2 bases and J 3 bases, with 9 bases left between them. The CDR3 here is CASSFPDSYNSPLHF. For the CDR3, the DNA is TGTGCCAGCAGCTTCCCGGACAGCTATAATTCACCCCTCCACTTT.

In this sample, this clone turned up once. CDR3 bases: TGTGCCAGCTCCCAGACAGGGGACCGAAACACCATATATTTT. Amino acids: CASSQTGDRNTIYF. The chain recombines TRBV18 with TRBJ1-3, with 8 bases aligning to TRBD1. Germline loops: CDR1 KGHSH, CDR2 LQKENI. V shed 6 bases and J 5 bases; nucleotides not matched to a gene: 6. CDR3 length: 14 residues.

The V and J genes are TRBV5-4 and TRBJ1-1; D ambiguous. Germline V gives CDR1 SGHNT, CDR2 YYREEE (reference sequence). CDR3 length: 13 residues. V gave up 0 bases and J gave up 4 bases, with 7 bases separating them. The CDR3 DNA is TGTGCCAGCAGCTTGGACAGTCGCACTGAAGCTTTCTTT. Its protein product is CASSLDSRTEAFF.

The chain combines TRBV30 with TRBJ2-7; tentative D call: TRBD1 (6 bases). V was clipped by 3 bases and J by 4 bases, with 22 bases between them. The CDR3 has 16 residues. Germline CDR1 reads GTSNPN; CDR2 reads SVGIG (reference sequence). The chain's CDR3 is CAWRPPDRNWGYEQYF. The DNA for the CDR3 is TGTGCCTGGAGGCCCCCCGACAGGAACTGGGGATACGAGCAGTACTTC.

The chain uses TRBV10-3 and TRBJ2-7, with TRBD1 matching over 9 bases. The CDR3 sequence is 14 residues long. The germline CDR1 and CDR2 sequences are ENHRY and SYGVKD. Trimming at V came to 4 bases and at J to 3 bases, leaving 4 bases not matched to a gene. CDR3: CAISGTGANYEQYF. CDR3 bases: TGTGCCATCAGTGGGACAGGGGCTAACTACGAGCAGTACTTC.

The CDR3 coding sequence is TGTGCCAGCACCGGGGGACAGGTAAATCAGCCCCAGCATTTT. It codes for CASTGGQVNQPQHF. The chain recombines TRBV6-6 with TRBJ1-5; the match to TRBD1 covers 8 bases. Germline CDR1 is MNHNY and CDR2 is SVGAGI (reference sequence). The CDR3 has 14 amino acids. V dropped 7 bases and J dropped 4; count of bases not matched to a gene: 6.

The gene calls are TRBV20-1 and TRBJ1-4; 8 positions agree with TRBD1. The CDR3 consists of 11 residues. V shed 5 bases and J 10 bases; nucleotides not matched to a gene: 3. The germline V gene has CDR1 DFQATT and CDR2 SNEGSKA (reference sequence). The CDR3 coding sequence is TGCAGTGCTGTCAGGGGGCCAAAACTGTTTTTT. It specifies CSAVRGPKLFF.

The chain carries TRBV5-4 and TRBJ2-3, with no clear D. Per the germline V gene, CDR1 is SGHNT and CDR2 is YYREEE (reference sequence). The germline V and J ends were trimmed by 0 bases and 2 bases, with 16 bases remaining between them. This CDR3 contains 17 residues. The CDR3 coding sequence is TGTGCCAGCAGCTTGGCCCTGATGGCAGCTTCCACAGATACGCAGTATTTT. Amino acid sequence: CASSLALMAASTDTQYF.

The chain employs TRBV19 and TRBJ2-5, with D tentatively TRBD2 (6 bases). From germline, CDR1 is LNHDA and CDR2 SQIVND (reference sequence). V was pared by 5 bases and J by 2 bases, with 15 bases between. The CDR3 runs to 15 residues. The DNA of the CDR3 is TGTGCCAGTAGTTTCTCCCGACGGGGGCAAGAGACCCAGTACTTC. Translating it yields CASSFSRRGQETQYF.

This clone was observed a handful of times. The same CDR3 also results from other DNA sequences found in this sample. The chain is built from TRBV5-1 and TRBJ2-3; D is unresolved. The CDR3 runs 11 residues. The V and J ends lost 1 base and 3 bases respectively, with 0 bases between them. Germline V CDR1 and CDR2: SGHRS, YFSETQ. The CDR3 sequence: CASSLTDTQYF. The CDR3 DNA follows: TGCGCCAGCAGCTTGACAGATACGCAGTATTTT.

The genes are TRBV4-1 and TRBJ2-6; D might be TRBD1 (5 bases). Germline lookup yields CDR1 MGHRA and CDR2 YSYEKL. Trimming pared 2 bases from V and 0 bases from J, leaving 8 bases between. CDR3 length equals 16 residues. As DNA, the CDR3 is TGCGCCAGCAGCCAAACGGACAACTCTGGGGCCAACGTCCTGACTTTC. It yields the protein CASSQTDNSGANVLTF.

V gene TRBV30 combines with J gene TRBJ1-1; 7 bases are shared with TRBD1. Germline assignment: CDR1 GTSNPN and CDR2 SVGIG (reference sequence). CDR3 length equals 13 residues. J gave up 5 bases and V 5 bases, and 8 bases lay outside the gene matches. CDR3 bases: TGTGCCTGGGTAAGACAGGGCCCAACTGAAGCTTTCTTT. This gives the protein CAWVRQGPTEAFF. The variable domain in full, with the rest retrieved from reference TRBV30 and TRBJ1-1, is SQTIHQWPATLVQPVGSPLSLECTVEGTSNPNLYWYRQAAGRGLQLLFYSVGIGQISSEVPQNLSASRPQDRQFILSSKKLLLSDSGFYLCAWVRQGPTEAFFGQGTRLTVV.

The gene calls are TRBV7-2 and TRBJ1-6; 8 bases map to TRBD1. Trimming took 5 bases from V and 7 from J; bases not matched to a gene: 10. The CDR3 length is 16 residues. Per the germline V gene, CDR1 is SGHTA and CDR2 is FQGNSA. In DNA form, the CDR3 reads TGTGCCAGCAGCGTAAAAGCAGGGGGCGGAAATTCACCCCTCCACTTT. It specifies CASSVKAGGGNSPLHF.

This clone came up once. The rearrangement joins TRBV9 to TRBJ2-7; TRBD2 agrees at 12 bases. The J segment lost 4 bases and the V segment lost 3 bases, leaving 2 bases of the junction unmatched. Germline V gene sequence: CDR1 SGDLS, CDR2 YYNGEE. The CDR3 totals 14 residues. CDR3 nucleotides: TGTGCCAGCAGCGCGGGACTAGCGGGTTACGAGCAGTACTTC. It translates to CASSAGLAGYEQYF.

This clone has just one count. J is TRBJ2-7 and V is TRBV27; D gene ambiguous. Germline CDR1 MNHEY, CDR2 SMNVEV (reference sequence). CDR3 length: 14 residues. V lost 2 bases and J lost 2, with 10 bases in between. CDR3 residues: CASSLQDGPYEQYF. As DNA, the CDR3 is TGTGCCAGCAGTTTACAGGACGGTCCCTACGAGCAGTACTTC.

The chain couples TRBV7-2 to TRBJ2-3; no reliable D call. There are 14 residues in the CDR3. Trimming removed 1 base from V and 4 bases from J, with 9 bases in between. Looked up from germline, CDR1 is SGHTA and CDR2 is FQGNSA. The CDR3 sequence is CASSLGTRADTQYF. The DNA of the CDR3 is TGTGCCAGCAGCTTAGGAACCCGGGCAGATACGCAGTATTTT.

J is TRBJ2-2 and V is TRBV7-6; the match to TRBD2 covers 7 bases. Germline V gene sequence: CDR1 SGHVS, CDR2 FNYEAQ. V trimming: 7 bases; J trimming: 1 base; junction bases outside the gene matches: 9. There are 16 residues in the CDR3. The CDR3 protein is CASNPSGGMNTGELFF. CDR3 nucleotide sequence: TGTGCCAGCAACCCCTCCGGGGGGATGAACACCGGGGAGCTGTTTTTT.

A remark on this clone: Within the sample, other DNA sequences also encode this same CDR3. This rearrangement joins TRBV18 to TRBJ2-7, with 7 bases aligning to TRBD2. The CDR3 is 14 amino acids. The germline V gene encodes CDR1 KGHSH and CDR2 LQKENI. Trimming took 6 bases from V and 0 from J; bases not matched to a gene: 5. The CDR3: CASSPTGGSYEQYF. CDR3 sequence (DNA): TGTGCCAGCTCGCCGACGGGGGGCTCCTACGAGCAGTACTTC.

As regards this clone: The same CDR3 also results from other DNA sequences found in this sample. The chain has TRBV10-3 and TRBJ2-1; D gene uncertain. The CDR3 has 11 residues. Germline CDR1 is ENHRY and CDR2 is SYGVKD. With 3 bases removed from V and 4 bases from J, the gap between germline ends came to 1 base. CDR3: CAISEYNEQFF. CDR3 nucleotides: TGTGCCATCAGTGAATACAATGAGCAGTTCTTC.

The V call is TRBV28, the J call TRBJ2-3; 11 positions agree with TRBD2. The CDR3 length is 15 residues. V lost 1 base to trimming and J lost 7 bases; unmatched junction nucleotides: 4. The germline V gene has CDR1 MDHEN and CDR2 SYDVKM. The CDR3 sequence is CASSLFSGGVNTQYF. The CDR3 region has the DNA TGTGCCAGCAGTTTATTTAGCGGGGGGGTGAATACGCAGTATTTT.

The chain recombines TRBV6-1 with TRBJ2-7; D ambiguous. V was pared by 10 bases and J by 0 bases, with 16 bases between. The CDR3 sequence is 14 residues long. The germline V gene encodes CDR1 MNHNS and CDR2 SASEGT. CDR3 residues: CATLDIIPSYEQYF. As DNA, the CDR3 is TGTGCCACCCTTGACATTATCCCCTCCTACGAGCAGTACTTC.

The CDR3 loop reads CASSQSLNYGYTF. The CDR3 coding sequence is TGTGCCAGCAGCCAGAGTCTTAACTATGGCTACACCTTC. The genes are TRBV5-8 and TRBJ1-2; unclear D gene. This CDR3 is 13 amino acids long. Germline lookup yields CDR1 SGHTS and CDR2 YDEGEE. The V end was cut by 4 bases, the J end by 1 base, with 8 bases between. Together with reference TRBV5-8 and TRBJ1-2, the CDR3 gives the full variable domain: EAGVTQSPTHLIKTRGQQATLRCSPISGHTSVYWYQQALGLGLQFLLWYDEGEERNRGNFPPRFSGRQFPNYSSELNVNALELEDSALYLCASSQSLNYGYTFGSGTRLTVV.

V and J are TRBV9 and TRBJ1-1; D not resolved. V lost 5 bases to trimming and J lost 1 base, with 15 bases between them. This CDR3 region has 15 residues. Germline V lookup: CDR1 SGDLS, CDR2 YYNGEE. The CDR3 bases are TGTGCCAGCAGTGGGTTCCAGGAGGCGAACACTGAAGCTTTCTTT. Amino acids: CASSGFQEANTEAFF.

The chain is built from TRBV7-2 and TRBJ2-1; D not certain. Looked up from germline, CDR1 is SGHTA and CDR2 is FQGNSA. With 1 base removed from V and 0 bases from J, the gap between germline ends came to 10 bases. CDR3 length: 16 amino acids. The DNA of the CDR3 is TGTGCCAGCAGCTTAGAGGTCTGGAGCTCCTACAATGAGCAGTTCTTC. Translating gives CASSLEVWSSYNEQFF.

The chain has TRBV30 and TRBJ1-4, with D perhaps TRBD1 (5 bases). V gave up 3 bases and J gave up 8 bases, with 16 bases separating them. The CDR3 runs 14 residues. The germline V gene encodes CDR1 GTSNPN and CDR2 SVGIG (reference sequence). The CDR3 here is CAWSEPGAGEKLFF. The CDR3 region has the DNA TGTGCCTGGAGCGAACCTGGGGCGGGCGAAAAACTGTTTTTT.